The subject of this entry is one T cell receptor (beta chain). The antigen remains undetermined. The data were obtained in a study of cytomegalovirus exposure and HLA in healthy donors. General study points: Analyses of presence and absence presupposed an approximately uniform sequencing depth across donors.

This CDR3 spans 16 amino acids. Germline assignment: CDR1 MNHNY and CDR2 SVGAGI (reference sequence). PCR used 60 Vbeta primers and 13 Jbeta primers. The method was immunoSEQ multiplex PCR; TCRdb's version includes in-frame clones alone and lacks a portion of them. Here the sample spans roughly 100,000 clones, 75% being singletons. The chain recombines TRBV6-6 with TRBJ2-5; weak D call: TRBD1 (6 bases). The end of the DNA is better explained by TRBJ2-7, so the J call may be wrong. The source of this sequence is a man aged 35-49 years in good health and CMV-seronegative. The sequenced sample consisted of PBMCs. In nucleotides, the CDR3 is TGTGCCAGCAGTCCAACAGGGATCTCTAGCTCCTACGAGCAGTACTTC. Its translation: CASSPTGISSSYEQYF.